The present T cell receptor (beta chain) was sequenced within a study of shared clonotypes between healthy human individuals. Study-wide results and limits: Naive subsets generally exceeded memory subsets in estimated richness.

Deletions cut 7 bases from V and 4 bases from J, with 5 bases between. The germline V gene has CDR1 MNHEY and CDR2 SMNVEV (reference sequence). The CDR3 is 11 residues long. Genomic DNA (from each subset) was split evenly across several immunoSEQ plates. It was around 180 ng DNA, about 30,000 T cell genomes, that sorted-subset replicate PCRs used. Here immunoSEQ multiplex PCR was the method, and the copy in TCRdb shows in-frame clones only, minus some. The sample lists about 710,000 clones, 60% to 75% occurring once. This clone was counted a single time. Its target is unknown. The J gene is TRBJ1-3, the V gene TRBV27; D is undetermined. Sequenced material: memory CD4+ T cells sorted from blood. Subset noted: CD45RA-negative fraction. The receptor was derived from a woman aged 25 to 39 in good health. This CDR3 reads CASMGGNTIYF. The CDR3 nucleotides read TGTGCCAGCATGGGAGGAAACACCATATATTTT.